The 8 T cell receptor beta chains below were found in one sample sequenced in a study of Ad26.COV2.S vaccination and SARS-CoV-2 variants. The assay was immunoSEQ multiplex PCR, and TCRdb's table has in-frame clones only and misses some. This table holds 400,000 to 450,000 clones, roughly 90% found once. Treatment given: around 19 received Ad26.COV2.S at low or high dose, single or two shots; roughly 5 received placebo; per-sample allocation not given. Each sample was drawn 63 days after the first injection (of vaccine or placebo). The sample consisted of peripheral blood, taken in a trial of Ad26.COV2.S vaccine versus placebo. These receptors all come from a person aged 18 to 65 who received the Ad26.COV2.S COVID-19 vaccine or a placebo.

The chain employs TRBV3-1 (or the pseudogene TRBV3-2) and TRBJ1-3; TRBD1 matches at 12 bases. Germline CDR1 and CDR2: LGHDT and YNNKEL (reference sequence). The CDR3 runs 15 residues. The V and J ends lost 4 bases and 2 bases, in that order; junction bases with no gene match: 0. CDR3 region: CASSRDRGPGNTIYF. The CDR3 nucleotides are TGTGCCAGCAGCCGGGACAGGGGGCCTGGAAACACCATATATTTT.

The V call is TRBV7-2, the J call TRBJ2-3, with TRBD2 matching over 12 bases. The length of the CDR3 is 18 residues. The V gene end was trimmed by 3 bases and the J gene end by 4 bases; junction bases not matched to a gene: 11. Germline-derived CDR1 and CDR2 are SGHTA and FQGNSA. The CDR3 DNA follows: TGTGCCAGCAGCTTGCCGCGACTAGCGGGAGCTTCAGCAGATACGCAGTATTTT. Amino acids: CASSLPRLAGASADTQYF.

V and J are TRBV5-4 and TRBJ1-6; TRBD1 agrees at 9 bases. Germline lookup yields CDR1 SGHNT and CDR2 YYREEE (reference sequence). The V and J ends lost 0 bases and 5 bases, in that order; junction bases with no gene match: 9. CDR3 length equals 18 residues. CDR3 coding DNA: TGTGCCAGCAGCTTGGGGTACCCCGGGACAGGGAATAATTCACCCCTCCACTTT. Translation gives CASSLGYPGTGNNSPLHF.

The chain recombines TRBV19 with TRBJ1-5; D unclear. V shed 7 bases and J shed 4 bases, with 14 bases lying between them. This CDR3 region has 14 residues. CDR1 is LNHDA and CDR2 is SQIVND in the germline V gene (reference sequence). CDR3 coding DNA: TGTGCCAGTAACACCCCAGGATTAAATCAGCCCCAGCATTTT. It translates to CASNTPGLNQPQHF.

The rearrangement uses TRBV3-1 (or the pseudogene TRBV3-2) and TRBJ2-7, with 7 bases lining up with TRBD1. V gave up 2 bases and J gave up 2 bases; unmatched junction bases: 6. The length of the CDR3 is 15 residues. Germline V gives CDR1 LGHDT, CDR2 YNNKEL (reference sequence). Here the CDR3 reads CASSQRGLSAYEQYF. The CDR3 bases are TGTGCCAGCAGCCAAAGGGGGCTCTCGGCCTACGAGCAGTACTTC.

The chain uses TRBV13 and TRBJ2-7; D call uncertain. Germline V gives CDR1 PRHDT, CDR2 FYEKMQ (reference sequence). Trimming took 6 bases from V and 4 from J, leaving 13 bases between them. This CDR3 is 13 amino acids long. CDR3 nucleotides: TGTGCCAGCAGTCTACCGGGCGCGTACGAGCAGTACTTC. Its translation: CASSLPGAYEQYF. The full variable domain, with the rest looked up from reference TRBV13 and TRBJ2-7, is AAGVIQSPRHLIKEKRETATLKCYPIPRHDTVYWYQQGPGQDPQFLISFYEKMQSDKGSIPDRFSAQQFSDYHSELNMSSLELGDSALYFCASSLPGAYEQYFGPGTRLTVT.

This clone was found a few times. The rearrangement uses TRBV6-5 and TRBJ1-5, with a weak D call TRBD1 (5 bases). This CDR3 comprises 15 residues. The V end was cut by 0 bases, the J end by 5 bases, with 11 bases between. Per the germline V gene, CDR1 is MNHEY and CDR2 is SVGAGI. The CDR3 DNA follows: TGTGCCAGCAGTTACTCGACGGGGACCGATCAGCCCCAGCATTTT. Translating it yields CASSYSTGTDQPQHF.

This clone turned up a few times. The V gene is TRBV19, the J gene TRBJ2-7; D is perhaps TRBD2 (5 bases). This CDR3 is 13 amino acids long. The V and J ends lost 6 bases and 4 bases respectively, with 13 bases between them. Germline values: CDR1 LNHDA, CDR2 SQIVND (reference sequence). CDR3 protein: CASSNGGAYEQYF. In DNA form, the CDR3 reads TGTGCCAGTAGCAATGGAGGAGCTTACGAGCAGTACTTC.